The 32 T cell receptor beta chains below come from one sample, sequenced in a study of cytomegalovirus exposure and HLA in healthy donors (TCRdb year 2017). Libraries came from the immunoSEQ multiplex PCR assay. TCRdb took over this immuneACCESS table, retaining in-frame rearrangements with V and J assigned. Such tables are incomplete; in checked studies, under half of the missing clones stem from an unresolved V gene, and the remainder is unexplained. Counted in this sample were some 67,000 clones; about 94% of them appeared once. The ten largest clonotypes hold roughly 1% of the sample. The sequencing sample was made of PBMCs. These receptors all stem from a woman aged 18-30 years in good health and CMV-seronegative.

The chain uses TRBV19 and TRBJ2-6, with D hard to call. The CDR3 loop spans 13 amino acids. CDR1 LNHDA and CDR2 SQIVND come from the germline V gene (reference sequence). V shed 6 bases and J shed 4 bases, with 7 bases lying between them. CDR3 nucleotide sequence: TGTGCCAGTAGGGTAGCCGGGGCCAACGTCCTGACTTTC. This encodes CASRVAGANVLTF.

CDR3: CASSLGTGDDTQYF. Written as DNA, the CDR3 is TGTGCCAGCAGCTTAGGGACAGGGGATGATACGCAGTATTTT. The chain recombines TRBV7-9 with TRBJ2-3; 9 bases are a match to TRBD1. With 1 base clipped from V and 6 bases from J, the junction kept 2 bases outside the gene matches. The CDR3 consists of 14 residues. Germline assignment: CDR1 SEHNR and CDR2 FQNEAQ (reference sequence).

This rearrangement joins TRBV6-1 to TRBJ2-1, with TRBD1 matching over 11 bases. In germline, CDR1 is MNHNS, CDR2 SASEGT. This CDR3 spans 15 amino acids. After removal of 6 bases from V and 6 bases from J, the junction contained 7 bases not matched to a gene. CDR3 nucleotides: TGTGCCAGCAGGGGTGGACAGGGGGCGCGCAATGAGCAGTTCTTC. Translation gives CASRGGQGARNEQFF.

CDR3 nucleotide sequence: TGCAGCGTGCGCATAGCGGGACAGGGAAGGGCCTATGGCTACACCTTC. Residues: CSVRIAGQGRAYGYTF. The chain links TRBV29-1 to TRBJ1-2, with 9 positions matching TRBD1. CDR1 is SQVTM and CDR2 is ANQGSEA in the germline V gene. The CDR3 is 16 amino acids. Unmatched junction bases numbered 15, after V lost 6 bases and J lost 4 bases.

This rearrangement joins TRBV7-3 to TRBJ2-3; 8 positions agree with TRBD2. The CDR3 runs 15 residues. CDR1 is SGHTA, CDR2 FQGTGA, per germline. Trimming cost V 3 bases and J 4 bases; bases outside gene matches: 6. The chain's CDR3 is CASSFLGRAADTQYF. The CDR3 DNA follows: TGTGCCAGCAGCTTCCTCGGGAGGGCCGCAGATACGCAGTATTTT.

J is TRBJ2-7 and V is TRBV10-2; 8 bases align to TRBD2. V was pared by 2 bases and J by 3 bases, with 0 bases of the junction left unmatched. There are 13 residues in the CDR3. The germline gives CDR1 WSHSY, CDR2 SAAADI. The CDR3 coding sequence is TGCGCCAGCAGTGAGGGGACTAGCTACGAGCAGTACTTC. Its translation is CASSEGTSYEQYF.

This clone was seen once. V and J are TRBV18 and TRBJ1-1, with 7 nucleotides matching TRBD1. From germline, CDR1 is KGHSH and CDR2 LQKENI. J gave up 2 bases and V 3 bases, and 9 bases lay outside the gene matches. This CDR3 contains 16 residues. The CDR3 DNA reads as TGTGCCAGCTCACCCAACAGGGGAAAGAGAAACACTGAAGCTTTCTTT. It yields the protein CASSPNRGKRNTEAFF.

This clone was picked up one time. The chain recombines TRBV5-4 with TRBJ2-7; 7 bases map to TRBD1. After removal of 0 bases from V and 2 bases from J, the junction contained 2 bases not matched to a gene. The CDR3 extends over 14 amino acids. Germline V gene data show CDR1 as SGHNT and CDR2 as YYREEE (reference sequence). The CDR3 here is CASSLVGQAYEQYF. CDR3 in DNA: TGTGCCAGCAGCTTGGTTGGACAGGCCTACGAGCAGTACTTC.

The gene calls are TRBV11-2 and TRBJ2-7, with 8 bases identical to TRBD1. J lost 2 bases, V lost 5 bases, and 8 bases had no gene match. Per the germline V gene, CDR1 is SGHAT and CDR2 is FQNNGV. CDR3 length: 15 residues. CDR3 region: CASSKGTGRAYEQYF. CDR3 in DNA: TGTGCCAGCAGCAAAGGGACAGGCCGGGCCTACGAGCAGTACTTC. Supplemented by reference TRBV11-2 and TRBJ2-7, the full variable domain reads EAGVAQSPRYKIIEKRQSVAFWCNPISGHATLYWYQQILGQGPKLLIQFQNNGVVDDSQLPKDRFSAERLKGVDSTLKIQPAKLEDSAVYLCASSKGTGRAYEQYFGPGTRLTVT.

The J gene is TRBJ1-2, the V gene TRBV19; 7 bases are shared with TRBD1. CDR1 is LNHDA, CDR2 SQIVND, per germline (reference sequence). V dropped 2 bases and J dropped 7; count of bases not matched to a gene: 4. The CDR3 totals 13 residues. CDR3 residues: CASSIKGARGYTF. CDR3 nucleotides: TGTGCCAGTAGTATAAAGGGGGCTCGTGGCTACACCTTC. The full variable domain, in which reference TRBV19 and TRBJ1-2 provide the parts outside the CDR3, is DGGITQSPKYLFRKEGQNVTLSCEQNLNHDAMYWYRQDPGQGLRLIYYSQIVNDFQKGDIAEGYSVSREKKESFPLTVTSAQKNPTAFYLCASSIKGARGYTFGSGTRLTVV.

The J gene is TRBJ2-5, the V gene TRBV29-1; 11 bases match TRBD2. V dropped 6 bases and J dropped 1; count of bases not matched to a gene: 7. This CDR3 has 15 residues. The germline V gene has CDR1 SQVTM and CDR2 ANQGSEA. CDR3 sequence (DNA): TGCAGCGTGATTTTAGCGGGAGGGATCCAAGAGACCCAGTACTTC. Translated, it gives CSVILAGGIQETQYF.

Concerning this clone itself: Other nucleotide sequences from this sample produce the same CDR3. CDR3 sequence: CASSIGTRNTGELFF. DNA for the CDR3: TGTGCCAGTAGTATAGGGACAAGGAACACCGGGGAGCTGTTTTTT. V is TRBV19 and J is TRBJ2-2, with a weak D call TRBD1 (5 bases). The CDR3 sequence is 15 residues long. Trimming removed 1 base at V and 1 base at J, with 7 bases between. The V gene's germline CDR1 is LNHDA and CDR2 SQIVND (reference sequence).

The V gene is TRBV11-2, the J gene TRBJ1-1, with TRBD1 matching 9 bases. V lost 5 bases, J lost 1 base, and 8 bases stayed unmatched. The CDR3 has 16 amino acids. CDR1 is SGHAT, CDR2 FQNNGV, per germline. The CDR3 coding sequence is TGTGCCAGCAGCAGACCACAGGGGGCAGCGAACACTGAAGCTTTCTTT. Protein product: CASSRPQGAANTEAFF.

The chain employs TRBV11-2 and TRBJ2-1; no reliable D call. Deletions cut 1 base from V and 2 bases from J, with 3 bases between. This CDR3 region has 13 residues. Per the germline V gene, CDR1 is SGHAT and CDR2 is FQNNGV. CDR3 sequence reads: CASSLATYNEQFF. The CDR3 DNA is TGTGCCAGCAGCTTAGCCACCTACAATGAGCAGTTCTTC.

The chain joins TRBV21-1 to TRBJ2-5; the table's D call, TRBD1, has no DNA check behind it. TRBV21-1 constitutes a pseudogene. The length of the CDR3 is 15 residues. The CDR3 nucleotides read TGTGCCAGCAGCAAACAGGGGGAATTACAAGAGACCCAGTACTTC. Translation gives CASSKQGELQETQYF.

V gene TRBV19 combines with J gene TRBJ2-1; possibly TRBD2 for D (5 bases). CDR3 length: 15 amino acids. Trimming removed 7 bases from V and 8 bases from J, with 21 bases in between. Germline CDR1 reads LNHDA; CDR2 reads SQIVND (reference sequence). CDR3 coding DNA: TGTGCCAGTACACCCGTCGGGCAGGTTAGCGATGAGCAGTTCTTC. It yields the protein CASTPVGQVSDEQFF.

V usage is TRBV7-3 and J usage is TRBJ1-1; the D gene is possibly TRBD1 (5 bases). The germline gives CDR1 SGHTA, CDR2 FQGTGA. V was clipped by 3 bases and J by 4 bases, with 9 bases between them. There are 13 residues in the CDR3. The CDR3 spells CASSLGTTTEAFF. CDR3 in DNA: TGTGCCAGCAGCTTGGGGACTACCACTGAAGCTTTCTTT.

The CDR3 sequence: CASSHRGWGTEAFF. In DNA form, the CDR3 reads TGTGCCAGCAGTCACAGGGGTTGGGGCACTGAAGCTTTCTTT. The gene calls are TRBV28 and TRBJ1-1, with TRBD1 matching 7 bases. The CDR3 covers 14 residues. The V gene's germline CDR1 is MDHEN and CDR2 SYDVKM. Trimming cost V 5 bases and J 4 bases; bases outside gene matches: 7. The whole variable domain, remainder taken from reference TRBV28 and TRBJ1-1, is DVKVTQSSRYLVKRTGEKVFLECVQDMDHENMFWYRQDPGLGLRLIYFSYDVKMKEKGDIPEGYSVSREKKERFSLILESASTNQTSMYLCASSHRGWGTEAFFGQGTRLTVV.

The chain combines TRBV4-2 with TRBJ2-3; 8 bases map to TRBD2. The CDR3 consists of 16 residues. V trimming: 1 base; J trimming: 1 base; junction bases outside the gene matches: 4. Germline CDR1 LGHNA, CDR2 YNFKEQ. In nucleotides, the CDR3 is TGTGCCAGCAGCCAAGTCTCGGGGGGGCGCACAGATACGCAGTATTTT. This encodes CASSQVSGGRTDTQYF.

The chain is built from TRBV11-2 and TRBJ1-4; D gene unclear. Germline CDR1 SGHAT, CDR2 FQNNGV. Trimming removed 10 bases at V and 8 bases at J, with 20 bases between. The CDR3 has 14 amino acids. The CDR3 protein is CATSPWQPGEKLFF. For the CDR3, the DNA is TGTGCCACCTCACCATGGCAGCCGGGGGAAAAACTGTTTTTT. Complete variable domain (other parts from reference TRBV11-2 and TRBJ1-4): EAGVAQSPRYKIIEKRQSVAFWCNPISGHATLYWYQQILGQGPKLLIQFQNNGVVDDSQLPKDRFSAERLKGVDSTLKIQPAKLEDSAVYLCATSPWQPGEKLFFGSGTQLSVL.

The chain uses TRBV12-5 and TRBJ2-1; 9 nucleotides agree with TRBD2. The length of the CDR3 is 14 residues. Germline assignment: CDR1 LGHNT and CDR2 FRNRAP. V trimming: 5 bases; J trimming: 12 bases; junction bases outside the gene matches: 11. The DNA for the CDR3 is TGTGCTAGTGGTCCGGGACTAGCCCTTTTGGGGCAGTTCTTC. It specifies CASGPGLALLGQFF.

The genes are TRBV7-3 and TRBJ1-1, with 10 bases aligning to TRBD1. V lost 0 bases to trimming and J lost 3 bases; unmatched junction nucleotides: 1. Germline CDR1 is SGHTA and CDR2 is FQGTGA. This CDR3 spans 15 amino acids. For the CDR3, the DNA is TGTGCCAGCAGCTTAACTGGACAGGGGGACACTGAAGCTTTCTTT. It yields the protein CASSLTGQGDTEAFF.

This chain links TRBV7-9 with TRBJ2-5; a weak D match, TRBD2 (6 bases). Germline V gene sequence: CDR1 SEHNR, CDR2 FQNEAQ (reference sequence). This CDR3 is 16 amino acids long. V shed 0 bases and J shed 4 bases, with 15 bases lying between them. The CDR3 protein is CASSLAPSDIGETQYF. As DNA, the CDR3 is TGTGCCAGCAGCTTAGCGCCTAGCGATATCGGAGAGACCCAGTACTTC.

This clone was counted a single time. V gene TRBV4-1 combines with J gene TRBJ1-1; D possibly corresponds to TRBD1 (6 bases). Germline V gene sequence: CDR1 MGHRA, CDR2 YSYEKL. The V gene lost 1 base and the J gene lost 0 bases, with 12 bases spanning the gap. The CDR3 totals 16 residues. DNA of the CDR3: TGCGCCAGCAGCCAAGCGGCAGACAGGCTGAACACTGAAGCTTTCTTT. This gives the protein CASSQAADRLNTEAFF.

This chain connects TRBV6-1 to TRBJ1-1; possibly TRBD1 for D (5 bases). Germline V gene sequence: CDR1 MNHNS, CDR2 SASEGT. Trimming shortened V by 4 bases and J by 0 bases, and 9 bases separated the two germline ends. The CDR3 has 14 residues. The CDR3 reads CASSAGVMNTEAFF. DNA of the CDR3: TGTGCCAGCAGTGCGGGGGTGATGAACACTGAAGCTTTCTTT.

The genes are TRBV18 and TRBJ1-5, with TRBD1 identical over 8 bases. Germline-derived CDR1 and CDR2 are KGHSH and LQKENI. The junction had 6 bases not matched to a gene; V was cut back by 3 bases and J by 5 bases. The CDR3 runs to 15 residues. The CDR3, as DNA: TGTGCCAGCTCACCGGCAGGGGGCAACTATCAGCCCCAGCATTTT. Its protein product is CASSPAGGNYQPQHF.

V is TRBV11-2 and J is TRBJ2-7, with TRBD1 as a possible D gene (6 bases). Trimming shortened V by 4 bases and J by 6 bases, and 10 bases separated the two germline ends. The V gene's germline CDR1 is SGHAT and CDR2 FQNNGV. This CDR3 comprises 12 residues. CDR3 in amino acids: CASSSQGTEQYF. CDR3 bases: TGTGCCAGCAGCTCACAGGGAACCGAGCAGTACTTC.

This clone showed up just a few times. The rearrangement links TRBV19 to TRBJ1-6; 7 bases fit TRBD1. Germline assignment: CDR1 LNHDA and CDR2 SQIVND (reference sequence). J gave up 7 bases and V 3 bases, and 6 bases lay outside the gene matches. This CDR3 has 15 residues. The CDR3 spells CASSIFTGENSPLHF. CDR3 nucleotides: TGTGCCAGTAGTATCTTCACAGGGGAGAATTCACCCCTCCACTTT. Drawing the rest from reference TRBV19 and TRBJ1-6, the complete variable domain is DGGITQSPKYLFRKEGQNVTLSCEQNLNHDAMYWYRQDPGQGLRLIYYSQIVNDFQKGDIAEGYSVSREKKESFPLTVTSAQKNPTAFYLCASSIFTGENSPLHFGNGTRLTVT.

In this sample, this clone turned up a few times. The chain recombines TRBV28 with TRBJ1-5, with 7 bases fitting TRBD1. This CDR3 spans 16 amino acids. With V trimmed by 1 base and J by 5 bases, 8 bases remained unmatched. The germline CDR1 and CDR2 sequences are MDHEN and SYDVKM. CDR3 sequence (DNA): TGTGCCAGCAGTTTATTAGGACCCAGGGGGGATCAGCCCCAGCATTTT. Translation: CASSLLGPRGDQPQHF.

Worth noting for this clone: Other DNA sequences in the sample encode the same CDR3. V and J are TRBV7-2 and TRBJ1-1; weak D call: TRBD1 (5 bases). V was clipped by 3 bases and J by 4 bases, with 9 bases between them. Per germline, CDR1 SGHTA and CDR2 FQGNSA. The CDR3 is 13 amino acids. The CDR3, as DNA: TGTGCCAGCAGCTTGGGGGGGGGCACTGAAGCTTTCTTT. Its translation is CASSLGGGTEAFF.

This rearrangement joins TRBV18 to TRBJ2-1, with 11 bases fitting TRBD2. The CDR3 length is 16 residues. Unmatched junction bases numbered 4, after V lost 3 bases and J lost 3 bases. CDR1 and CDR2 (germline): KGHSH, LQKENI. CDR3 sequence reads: CASSPPGLADYNEQFF. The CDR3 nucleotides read TGTGCCAGCTCACCGCCGGGACTAGCGGACTACAATGAGCAGTTCTTC.

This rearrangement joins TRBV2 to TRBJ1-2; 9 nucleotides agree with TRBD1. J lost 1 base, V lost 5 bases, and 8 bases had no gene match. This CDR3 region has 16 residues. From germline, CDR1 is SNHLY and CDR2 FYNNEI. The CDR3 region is CASSQRQGGLNYGYTF. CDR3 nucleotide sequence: TGTGCCAGCAGTCAGAGACAGGGGGGACTTAACTATGGCTACACCTTC.